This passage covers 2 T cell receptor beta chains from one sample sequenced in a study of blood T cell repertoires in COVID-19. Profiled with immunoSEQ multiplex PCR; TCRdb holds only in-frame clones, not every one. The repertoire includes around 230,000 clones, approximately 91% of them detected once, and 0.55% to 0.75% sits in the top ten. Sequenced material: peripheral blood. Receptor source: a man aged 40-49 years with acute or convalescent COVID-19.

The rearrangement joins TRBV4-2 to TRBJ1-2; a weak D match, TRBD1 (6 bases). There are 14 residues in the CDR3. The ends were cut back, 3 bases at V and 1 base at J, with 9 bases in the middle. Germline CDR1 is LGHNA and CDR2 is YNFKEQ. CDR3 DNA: TGTGCCAGCAGCCACCACAGGGATAACTATGGCTACACCTTC. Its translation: CASSHHRDNYGYTF.

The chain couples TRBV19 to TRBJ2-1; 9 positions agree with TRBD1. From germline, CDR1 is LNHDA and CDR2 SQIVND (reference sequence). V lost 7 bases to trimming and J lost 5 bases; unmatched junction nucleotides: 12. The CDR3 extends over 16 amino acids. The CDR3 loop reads CASMPATGGVDNEQFF. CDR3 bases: TGTGCCAGTATGCCGGCGACAGGGGGTGTGGACAATGAGCAGTTCTTC.